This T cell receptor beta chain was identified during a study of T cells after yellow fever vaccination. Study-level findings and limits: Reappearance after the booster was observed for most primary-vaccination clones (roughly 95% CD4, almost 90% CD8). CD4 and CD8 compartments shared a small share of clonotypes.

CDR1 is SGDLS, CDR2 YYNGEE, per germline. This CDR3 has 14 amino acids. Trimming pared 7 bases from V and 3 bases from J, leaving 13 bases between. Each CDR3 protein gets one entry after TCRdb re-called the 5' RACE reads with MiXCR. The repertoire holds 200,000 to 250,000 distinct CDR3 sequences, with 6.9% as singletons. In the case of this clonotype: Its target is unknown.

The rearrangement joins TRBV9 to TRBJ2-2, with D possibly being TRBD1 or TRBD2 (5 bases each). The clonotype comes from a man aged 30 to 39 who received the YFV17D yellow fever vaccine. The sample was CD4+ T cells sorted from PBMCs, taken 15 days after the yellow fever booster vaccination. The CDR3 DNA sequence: TGTGCCAGCGTAGTAGGGACCTACACCGGGGAGCTGTTTTTT. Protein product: CASVVGTYTGELFF.